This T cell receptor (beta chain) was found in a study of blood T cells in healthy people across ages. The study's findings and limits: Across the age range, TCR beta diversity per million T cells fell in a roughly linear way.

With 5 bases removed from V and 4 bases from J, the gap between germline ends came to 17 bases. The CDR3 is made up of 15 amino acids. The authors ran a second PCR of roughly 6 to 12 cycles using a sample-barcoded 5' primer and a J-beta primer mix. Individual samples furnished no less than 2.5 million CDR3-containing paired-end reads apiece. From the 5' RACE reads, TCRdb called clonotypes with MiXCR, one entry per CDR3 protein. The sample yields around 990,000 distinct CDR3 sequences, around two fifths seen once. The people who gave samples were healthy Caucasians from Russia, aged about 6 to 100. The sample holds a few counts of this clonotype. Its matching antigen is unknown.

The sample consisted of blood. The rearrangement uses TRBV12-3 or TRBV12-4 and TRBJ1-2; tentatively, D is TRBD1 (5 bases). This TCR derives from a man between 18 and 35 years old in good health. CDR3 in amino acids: CASSPSSGIFYGYTF. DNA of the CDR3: TGTGCCAGCAGTCCAAGCTCAGGGATCTTCTATGGCTACACCTTC.